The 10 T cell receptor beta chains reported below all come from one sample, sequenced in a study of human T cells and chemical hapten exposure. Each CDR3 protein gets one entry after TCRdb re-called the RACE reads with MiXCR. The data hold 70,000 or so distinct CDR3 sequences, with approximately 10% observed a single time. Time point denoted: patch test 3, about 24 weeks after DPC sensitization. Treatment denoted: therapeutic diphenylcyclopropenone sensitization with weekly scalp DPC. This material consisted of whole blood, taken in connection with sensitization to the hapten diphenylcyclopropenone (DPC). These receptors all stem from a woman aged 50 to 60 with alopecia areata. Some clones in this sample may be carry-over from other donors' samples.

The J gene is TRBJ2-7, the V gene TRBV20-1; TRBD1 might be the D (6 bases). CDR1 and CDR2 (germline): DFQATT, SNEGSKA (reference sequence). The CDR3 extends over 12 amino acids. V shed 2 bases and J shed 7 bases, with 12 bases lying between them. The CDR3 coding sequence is TGCAGTGCTAGACCCCTAGGGGGAGAGCAGTACTTC. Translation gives CSARPLGGEQYF.

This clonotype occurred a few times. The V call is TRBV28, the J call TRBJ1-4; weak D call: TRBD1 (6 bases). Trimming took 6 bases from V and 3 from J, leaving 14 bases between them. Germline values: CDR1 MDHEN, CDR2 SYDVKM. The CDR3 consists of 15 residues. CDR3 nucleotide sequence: TGTGCCAGCAGCCGACAGGCCCCAGCTAATGAAAAACTGTTTTTT. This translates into CASSRQAPANEKLFF.

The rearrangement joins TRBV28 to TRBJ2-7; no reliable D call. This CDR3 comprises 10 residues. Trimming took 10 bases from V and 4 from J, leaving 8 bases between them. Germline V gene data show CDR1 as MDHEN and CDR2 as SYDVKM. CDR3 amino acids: CATARYEQYF. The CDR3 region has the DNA TGTGCCACCGCTAGGTACGAGCAGTACTTC.

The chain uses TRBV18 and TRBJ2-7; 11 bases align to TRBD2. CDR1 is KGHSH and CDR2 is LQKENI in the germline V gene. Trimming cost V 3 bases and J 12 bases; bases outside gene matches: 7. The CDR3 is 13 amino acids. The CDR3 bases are TGTGCCAGCTCACCGGAACTAGCGGGAGTTCTGTACTTC. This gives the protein CASSPELAGVLYF.

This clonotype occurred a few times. The CDR3 region is CASLPTGYYNEQFF. The CDR3 DNA is TGTGCCAGCTTGCCAACAGGGTACTACAATGAGCAGTTCTTC. V is TRBV18 and J is TRBJ2-1, with D possibly TRBD1 on 6 matching bases. The V gene lost 7 bases and the J gene lost 3 bases, with 13 bases spanning the gap. Germline loops: CDR1 KGHSH, CDR2 LQKENI. The CDR3 has 14 residues.

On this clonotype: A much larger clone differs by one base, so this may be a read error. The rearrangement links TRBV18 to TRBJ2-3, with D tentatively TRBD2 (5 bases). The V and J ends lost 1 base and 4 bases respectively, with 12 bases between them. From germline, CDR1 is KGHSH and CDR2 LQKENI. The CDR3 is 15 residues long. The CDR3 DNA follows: TGTGCCAGCTCACCACGTACTAGAAGCTCAGATACGCAGTATTTT. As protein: CASSPRTRSSDTQYF.

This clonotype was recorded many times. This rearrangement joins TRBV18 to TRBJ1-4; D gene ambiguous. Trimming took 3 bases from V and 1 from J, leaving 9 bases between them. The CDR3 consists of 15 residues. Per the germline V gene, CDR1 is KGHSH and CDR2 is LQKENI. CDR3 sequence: CASSPFQETNEKLFF. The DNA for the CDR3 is TGTGCCAGCTCACCGTTTCAAGAAACTAATGAAAAACTGTTTTTT.

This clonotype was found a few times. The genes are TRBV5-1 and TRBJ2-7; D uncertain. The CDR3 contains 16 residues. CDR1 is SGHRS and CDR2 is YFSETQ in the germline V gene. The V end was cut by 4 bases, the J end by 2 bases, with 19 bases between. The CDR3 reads CASSLFGSFEAYEQYF. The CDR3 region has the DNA TGCGCCAGCAGCCTCTTTGGCTCCTTCGAAGCCTACGAGCAGTACTTC.

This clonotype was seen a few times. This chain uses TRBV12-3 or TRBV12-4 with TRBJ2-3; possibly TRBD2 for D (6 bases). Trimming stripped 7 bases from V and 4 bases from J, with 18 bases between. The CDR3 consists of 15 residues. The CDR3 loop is CASTKSGRRADTQYF. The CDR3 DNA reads TGTGCCAGCACTAAATCGGGTCGGAGGGCAGATACGCAGTATTTT.

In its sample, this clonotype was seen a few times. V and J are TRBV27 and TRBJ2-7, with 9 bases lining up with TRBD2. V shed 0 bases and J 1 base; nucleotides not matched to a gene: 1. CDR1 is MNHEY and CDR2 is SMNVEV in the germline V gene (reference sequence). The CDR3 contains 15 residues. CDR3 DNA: TGTGCCAGCAGTTTATCTGGACTAGCGTCCTACGAGCAGTACTTC. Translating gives CASSLSGLASYEQYF.